The clone carrying this TCR beta chain was counted once. The antigen is not known. The same CDR3 also results from other DNA sequences found in this sample. This sample stems from a study of OX40 agonist ivuxolimab in advanced cancers. Background on the study: Participants, approximately 81% male, averaged approximately 60 years of age, ranging from roughly 20 to 85. Study outcomes and limitations: Both blood CD4+ and CD8+ T cells showed clonal growth by week 6 at 0.1 to 3.0 mg/kg.

The trim removed 0 bases at V and 2 bases at J, leaving 1 base unmatched. The CDR3 totals 15 residues. Germline V gene lookup returns CDR1 MNHEY and CDR2 SVGAGI. Generated by immunoSEQ multiplex PCR, the TCRdb table keeps only in-frame clones and is missing some. In the table there are approximately 100,000 clones, approximately 90% of which are singletons. The chain is built from TRBV6-5 and TRBJ2-7, with 10 nucleotides matching TRBD2. The sequence derives from an adult with an advanced solid tumor such as melanoma, head and neck, liver or kidney cancer. The sequences come from CD4+ or CD8+ T cells sorted from blood, collected in a trial of the OX40 agonist ivuxolimab. The CDR3 is CASSYSSGGAYEQYF. CDR3 nucleotide sequence: TGTGCCAGCAGTTACTCGAGCGGGGGGGCCTACGAGCAGTACTTC.